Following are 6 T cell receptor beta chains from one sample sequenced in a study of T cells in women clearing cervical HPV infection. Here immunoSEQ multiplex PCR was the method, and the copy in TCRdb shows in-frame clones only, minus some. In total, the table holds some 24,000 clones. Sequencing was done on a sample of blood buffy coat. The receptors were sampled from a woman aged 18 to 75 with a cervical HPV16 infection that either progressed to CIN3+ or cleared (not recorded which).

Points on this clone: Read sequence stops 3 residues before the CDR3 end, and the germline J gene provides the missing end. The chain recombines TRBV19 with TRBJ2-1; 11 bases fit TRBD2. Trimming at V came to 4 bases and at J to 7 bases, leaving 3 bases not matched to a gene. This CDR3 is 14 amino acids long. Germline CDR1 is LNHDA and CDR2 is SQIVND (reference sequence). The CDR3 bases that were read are TGTGCCAGTAGTACCGGGACTAGCGGTAATGAG. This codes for CASSTGTSGNE. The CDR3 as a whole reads CASSTGTSGNEQFF.

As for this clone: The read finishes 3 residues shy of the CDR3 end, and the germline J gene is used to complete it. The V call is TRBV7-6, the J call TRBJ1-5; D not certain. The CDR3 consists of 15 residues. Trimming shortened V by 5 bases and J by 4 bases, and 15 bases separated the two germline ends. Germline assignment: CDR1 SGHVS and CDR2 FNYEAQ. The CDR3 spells CASSPSVAVNQPQHF. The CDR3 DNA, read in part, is TGTGCCAGCAGCCCTAGTGTGGCGGTGAATCAGCCC.

The CDR3 spells CSTGGNTEAFF. The CDR3 DNA, read in part, is TGCAGCACGGGTGGGAACACTGAA. This rearrangement joins TRBV29-1 to TRBJ1-1; D not certain. The read is 3 residues too short to cover the CDR3 end, so that end is filled in from the germline J gene. The germline V gene has CDR1 SQVTM and CDR2 ANQGSEA. Between the trimmed V and J ends, which lost 8 bases and 1 base, there was a span of 8 bases. The CDR3 is 11 residues long.

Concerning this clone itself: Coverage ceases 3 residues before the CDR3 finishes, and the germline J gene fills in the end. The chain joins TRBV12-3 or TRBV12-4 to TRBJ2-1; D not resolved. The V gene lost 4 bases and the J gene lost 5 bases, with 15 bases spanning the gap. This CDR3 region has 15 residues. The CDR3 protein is CASSYRIAGNNEQFF. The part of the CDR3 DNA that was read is TGTGCCAGCAGTTATAGGATAGCCGGAAACAATGAG.

The sequenced part of the CDR3 DNA is TGTGCCAGCAGCCCTGATAGCGGGAGTTTTTACGAG. This sequence encodes CASSPDSGSFYE. The whole CDR3 protein is CASSPDSGSFYEQYF. The rearrangement joins TRBV7-2 to TRBJ2-7; 9 nucleotides line up with TRBD2. The DNA ends 3 residues before the CDR3 does, and the rest of the CDR3 is filled in from the germline J gene. CDR1 SGHTA and CDR2 FQGNSA come from the germline V gene. J lost 4 bases, V lost 5 bases, and 9 bases had no gene match. This CDR3 is 15 amino acids long.

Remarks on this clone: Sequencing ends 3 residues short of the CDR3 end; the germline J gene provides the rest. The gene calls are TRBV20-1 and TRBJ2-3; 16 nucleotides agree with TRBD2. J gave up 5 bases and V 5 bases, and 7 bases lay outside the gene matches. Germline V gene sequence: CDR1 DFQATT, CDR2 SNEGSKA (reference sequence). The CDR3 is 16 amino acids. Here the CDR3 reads CSARPGLAGGRDTQYF. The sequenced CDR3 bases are TGCAGTGCTCGCCCGGGACTAGCGGGAGGGAGAGATACG.